Listed below are T cell receptor beta chains from one sample, sequenced in a study of blood T cell repertoires in COVID-19. Sequencing was performed with immunoSEQ multiplex PCR; in TCRdb, only in-frame clones are kept and a portion is missing. Of fewer than 500,000 clones listed, around nine tenths are singletons. Source material: PBMCs or T cells enriched from blood (not recorded which). All receptors come from a young woman with acute COVID-19. The CDR3 runs from the conserved cysteine through the conserved F or W. D genes are given only for firm matches. Only part of the rows carry a size: once, few, many, or a class if the clone is expanded.

D gene: -; clone size: -; V gene: TRBV5-1; J gene: TRBJ1-2; CDR3 DNA: TGCGCCAGCAGCCTCACAGGGACGGATTTCTATGGCTACACCTTC; CDR3 protein: CASSLTGTDFYGYTF
D gene: TRBD2; clone size: -; V gene: TRBV3-1/TRBV3-2; J gene: TRBJ2-3; CDR3 DNA: TGTGCCAGCAGCCAAGTGGAGCCAGGGCTGGGTACGGGACTAGCGGGGGCCCGGGGAGATACGCAGTATTTT; CDR3 protein: CASSQVEPGLGTGLAGARGDTQYF
D gene: -; clone size: -; V gene: TRBV24-1; J gene: TRBJ2-3; CDR3 DNA: TGTGCCACCAGTGATTTGAAGATACAGGGAGATGGGAGCACAGATACGCAGTATTTT; CDR3 protein: CATSDLKIQGDGSTDTQYF
D gene: -; clone size: -; V gene: TRBV19; J gene: TRBJ2-7; CDR3 DNA: TGTGCCAGTAGTATAGAAGGAGGTGCCGAGCAGTACTTC; CDR3 protein: CASSIEGGAEQYF
D gene: -; clone size: -; V gene: TRBV11-2; J gene: TRBJ2-1; CDR3 DNA: TGTGCCAGCAGCTTAGAATCCCGGTGGAATGAGCAGTTCTTC; CDR3 protein: CASSLESRWNEQFF
D gene: -; clone size: -; V gene: TRBV7-9; J gene: TRBJ1-1; CDR3 DNA: TGTGCCAGCAGCTTAGGGCAGGGTAAAGCTGACACTGAAGCTTTCTTT; CDR3 protein: CASSLGQGKADTEAFF
D gene: TRBD2; clone size: -; V gene: TRBV28; J gene: TRBJ2-1; CDR3 DNA: TGTGCCAGCAGTTTACCCTCATTGACTAGCGGGAGATTCAATGAGCAGTTCTTC; CDR3 protein: CASSLPSLTSGRFNEQFF
D gene: TRBD2; clone size: -; V gene: TRBV5-1; J gene: TRBJ2-1; CDR3 DNA: TGCGCCAGCAGGTCCGGGACTAGCGACAATGAGCAGTTCTTC; CDR3 protein: CASRSGTSDNEQFF
D gene: TRBD1; clone size: once; V gene: TRBV28; J gene: TRBJ2-1; CDR3 DNA: TGTGCCAGCACCCAGGTGGGACAGGGGGCCAATGAGCAGTTCTTC; CDR3 protein: CASTQVGQGANEQFF
D gene: -; clone size: -; V gene: TRBV15; J gene: TRBJ2-1; CDR3 DNA: TGTGCCACCAGCAGAGATCAACAGGGTGTCTACAATGAGCAGTTCTTC; CDR3 protein: CATSRDQQGVYNEQFF
D gene: TRBD1; clone size: -; V gene: TRBV2; J gene: TRBJ1-4; CDR3 DNA: TGTGCCAGCAGTGATGACAGGGGGCGAACTAATGAAAAACTGTTTTTT; CDR3 protein: CASSDDRGRTNEKLFF
D gene: -; clone size: -; V gene: TRBV12-3/TRBV12-4; J gene: TRBJ1-1; CDR3 DNA: TGTGCCAGCACTCTCTTATCAGGAATCGGAGCTTTCTTT; CDR3 protein: CASTLLSGIGAFF
D gene: TRBD1; clone size: -; V gene: TRBV24-1; J gene: TRBJ1-2; CDR3 DNA: TGTGCCACCACTACGGACAGGAACTATGGCTACACCTTC; CDR3 protein: CATTTDRNYGYTF
D gene: -; clone size: -; V gene: TRBV5-1; J gene: TRBJ2-2; CDR3 DNA: TGCGCCAGCAGCTTGGGTCCCGAGGCCGGGGAGCTGTTTTTT; CDR3 protein: CASSLGPEAGELFF
D gene: TRBD1; clone size: -; V gene: TRBV7-8; J gene: TRBJ1-1; CDR3 DNA: TGTGCCAGCAGCGCAGGTGCCCGGACAGGGTTGGAAGCTTTCTTT; CDR3 protein: CASSAGARTGLEAFF
D gene: -; clone size: -; V gene: TRBV6-5; J gene: TRBJ1-1; CDR3 DNA: TGTGCCAGCAGTTACTCGATCCTAGGACACGAAGCTTTCTTT; CDR3 protein: CASSYSILGHEAFF
D gene: -; clone size: -; V gene: TRBV11-2; J gene: TRBJ1-1; CDR3 DNA: TGTGCCAGCAGCTTAGGCGACAGGAGCGCTGAAGCTTTCTTT; CDR3 protein: CASSLGDRSAEAFF